Sequencing of this TCR beta chain was carried out in a study of cytomegalovirus exposure and HLA in healthy donors. Whole-study findings and limits: First-cohort TCR clusters tended to co-occur in the approximately 120 validation repertoires, a later analysis found.

A remark on this clone: Its antigen remains unidentified.

The approximately 120-subject validation cohort, separate from the approximately 670-subject first cohort, included the donors. TCRdb's copy holds only in-frame clones and misses some; the assay was immunoSEQ multiplex PCR. The sample records a few hundred thousand clones, roughly 88% being singletons. Germline V lookup: CDR1 MNHEY, CDR2 SMNVEV (reference sequence). The CDR3 runs to 15 residues. V gave up 5 bases and J gave up 3 bases; unmatched junction bases: 3. Input material: PBMCs. The receptor was derived from a woman aged 18-30 years in good health and CMV-seronegative. This chain links TRBV27 with TRBJ2-3; 12 bases fit TRBD2. This chain's CDR3 is CASSILAGGTDTQYF. The CDR3 DNA reads TGTGCCAGCAGTATCCTAGCGGGAGGGACAGATACGCAGTATTTT.